This T cell receptor (beta chain) was found in a study of T cell responses to AZD1222 COVID-19 vaccine. With regard to this clone: Its antigen is still unknown.

Germline loops: CDR1 SGDLS, CDR2 YYNGEE. The CDR3 has 14 residues. V lost 0 bases to trimming and J lost 2 bases; unmatched junction nucleotides: 1. The repertoire was sequenced with immunoSEQ multiplex PCR; TCRdb's copy has only in-frame clones and lacks some. The data show 130,000 to 150,000 clones, 85% to 95% seen once. Findings of the study overall: The repertoires were collected only after the peak T cell response.

The chain has TRBV9 and TRBJ2-7, with 8 bases lining up with TRBD2. The specimen was peripheral blood, collected on day 0 of AZD1222 vaccination. The TCR sequence derives from an adult in good health. CDR3 DNA: TGTGCCAGCAGCGTAGGACTAGCGACCTACGAGCAGTACTTC. It encodes CASSVGLATYEQYF. Looking up the rest from reference TRBV9 and TRBJ2-7 gives the full variable domain: DSGVTQTPKHLITATGQRVTLRCSPRSGDLSVYWYQQSLDQGLQFLIQYYNGEERAKGNILERFSAQQFPDLHSELNLSSLELGDSALYFCASSVGLATYEQYFGPGTRLTVT.